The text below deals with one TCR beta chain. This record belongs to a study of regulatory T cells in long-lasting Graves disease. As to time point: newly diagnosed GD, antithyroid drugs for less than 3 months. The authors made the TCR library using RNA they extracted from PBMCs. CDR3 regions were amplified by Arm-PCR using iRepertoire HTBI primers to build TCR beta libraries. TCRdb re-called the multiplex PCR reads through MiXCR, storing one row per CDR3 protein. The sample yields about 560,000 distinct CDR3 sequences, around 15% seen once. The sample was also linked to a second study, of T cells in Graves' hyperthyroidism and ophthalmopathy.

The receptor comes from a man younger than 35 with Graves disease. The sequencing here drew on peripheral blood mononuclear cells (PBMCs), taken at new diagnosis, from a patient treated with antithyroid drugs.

The CDR3 nucleotides are TGTGCCAGCCCTACGGGGACAGGTCTGTATAATTCACCCCTCCACTTT. This gives the protein CASPTGTGLYNSPLHF. The chain uses TRBV6-4 and TRBJ1-6, with 8 bases lining up with TRBD1. V lost 8 bases, J lost 4 bases, and 10 bases stayed unmatched. Germline V lookup: CDR1 MRHNA, CDR2 SNTAGT. CDR3 size: 16 residues.